A single sample gave rise to the 18 T cell receptor beta chains below, sequenced in a study of response to subunit inactivated influenza vaccine. TCRdb reprocessed the RT-PCR reads with MiXCR, giving one entry per CDR3 protein. The table shows under 200,000 distinct CDR3 sequences, with approximately 12% occurring only once. The sample was also reused in another study, on T cells expressing NK-cell markers. That publication notes: Scientists made TCR beta cDNA using 5'RACE template switching with UMIs.

This specimen was CD8+ T cells sorted from PBMCs, taken 12 days after vaccination. These receptors originate from a man between 50 and 59 years old who received an inactivated influenza vaccine.

This clonotype was picked up a small number of times. The chain joins TRBV27 to TRBJ2-7, with a weak D call TRBD2 (6 bases). The germline V gene encodes CDR1 MNHEY and CDR2 SMNVEV (reference sequence). This CDR3 spans 14 amino acids. V was cut by 2 bases and J by 6 bases, with 14 bases left in between. This CDR3 is CASSLVGGTVEQYF. DNA for the CDR3: TGTGCCAGCAGTTTAGTGGGGGGAACGGTCGAGCAGTACTTC.

This clonotype has just a few counts. The CDR3 sequence is CASSELLAVNEQFF. DNA of the CDR3: TGTGCCAGCAGCGAGTTGCTAGCTGTGAATGAGCAGTTCTTC. The rearrangement uses TRBV7-2 and TRBJ2-1, with a weak D call TRBD2 (5 bases). This CDR3 is 14 amino acids long. CDR1 and CDR2 (germline): SGHTA, FQGNSA. The ends were cut back, 5 bases at V and 7 bases at J, with 15 bases in the middle.

This clonotype showed up just a few times. The J gene is TRBJ2-2, the V gene TRBV7-2; 8 bases are shared with TRBD2. The CDR3 is 14 amino acids. V gave up 5 bases and J gave up 8 bases; unmatched junction bases: 7. Germline CDR1 and CDR2: SGHTA and FQGNSA. CDR3: CASSVGTSLGELFF. The CDR3 DNA follows: TGTGCCAGCAGCGTCGGGACTAGTCTAGGGGAGCTGTTTTTT.

The rearrangement joins TRBV15 to TRBJ2-1, with 8 bases aligning to TRBD1. CDR1 is LNHNV, CDR2 YYDKDF, per germline (reference sequence). The CDR3 sequence is 14 residues long. Trimming cost V 0 bases and J 15 bases; bases outside gene matches: 10. The CDR3 DNA follows: TGTGCCACCAGCAGAGATGGCAGGGGGCCCTCTCTGTTCTTC. Its protein is CATSRDGRGPSLFF.

The V gene is TRBV27, the J gene TRBJ2-7, with 7 bases fitting TRBD1. V shed 0 bases, J shed 1 base, and the junction held 3 bases outside the gene matches. The CDR3 is 15 amino acids. From germline, CDR1 is MNHEY and CDR2 SMNVEV (reference sequence). The CDR3 reads CASSLSTGLSYEQYF. CDR3 DNA: TGTGCCAGCAGTTTATCGACAGGGCTTTCCTACGAGCAGTACTTC.

This clonotype was counted only a few times. The chain links TRBV3-1 to TRBJ2-2; D possibly matches TRBD1 or TRBD2 (5 bases each). CDR3 length: 15 residues. CDR1 LGHDT and CDR2 YNNKEL come from the germline V gene (reference sequence). Trimming stripped 0 bases from V and 4 bases from J, with 9 bases between. The CDR3 nucleotides read TGTGCCAGCAGCCAAGAGCCAGGGACCACCGGGGAGCTGTTTTTT. Translating gives CASSQEPGTTGELFF.

This clonotype has more than one count but fewer than ten. This chain connects TRBV7-9 to TRBJ2-1; D unresolved. The V gene lost 4 bases and the J gene lost 4 bases, with 17 bases spanning the gap. CDR1 and CDR2 from the germline V gene are SEHNR and FQNEAQ (reference sequence). CDR3 length equals 16 residues. CDR3 region: CASSSSDSSLYNEQFF. The DNA of the CDR3 is TGTGCCAGCAGCTCCTCAGACTCTTCACTATACAATGAGCAGTTCTTC. Full variable domain (rest looked up from reference TRBV7-9 and TRBJ2-1): DTGVSQNPRHKITKRGQNVTFRCDPISEHNRLYWYRQTLGQGPEFLTYFQNEAQLEKSRLLSDRFSAERPKGSFSTLEIQRTEQGDSAMYLCASSSSDSSLYNEQFFGPGTRLTVL.

J is TRBJ1-2 and V is TRBV29-1; perhaps TRBD1 as D (5 bases). This CDR3 comprises 13 residues. Trimming left V 4 bases short and J 4 bases short, with 13 bases between. Looked up from germline, CDR1 is SQVTM and CDR2 is ANQGSEA. The CDR3 loop reads CSVGGGSGYGYTF. CDR3 DNA: TGCAGCGTTGGGGGGGGATCGGGCTATGGCTACACCTTC.

This clonotype was counted between two and nine times. The chain is built from TRBV20-1 and TRBJ2-5; the match to TRBD2 covers 8 bases. The CDR3 has 16 residues. The trim removed 0 bases at V and 0 bases at J, leaving 6 bases unmatched. Germline loops: CDR1 DFQATT, CDR2 SNEGSKA (reference sequence). The chain's CDR3 is CSAREGERGYQETQYF. The CDR3 DNA reads TGCAGTGCTAGAGAAGGAGAGCGGGGGTACCAAGAGACCCAGTACTTC.

V gene TRBV7-9 combines with J gene TRBJ2-1; D is ambiguous. This CDR3 has 14 residues. The V end was cut by 6 bases, the J end by 0 bases, with 9 bases between. Germline values: CDR1 SEHNR, CDR2 FQNEAQ (reference sequence). CDR3 loop: CASRSASSYNEQFF. For the CDR3, the DNA is TGTGCCAGCAGAAGCGCGAGCTCCTACAATGAGCAGTTCTTC.

This clonotype was recorded a few times. The genes are TRBV20-1 and TRBJ1-1, with a tentative D call TRBD1 (5 bases). V was pared by 2 bases and J by 3 bases, with 10 bases between. Germline V gives CDR1 DFQATT, CDR2 SNEGSKA (reference sequence). The CDR3 has 13 residues. CDR3 loop: CSARPRGDTEAFF. The CDR3 region has the DNA TGCAGTGCTAGACCGCGGGGGGACACTGAAGCTTTCTTT.

This clonotype was detected a few times. The J gene is TRBJ2-7, the V gene TRBV15; 11 bases agree with TRBD1. The CDR3 is made up of 16 amino acids. Germline lookup yields CDR1 LNHNV and CDR2 YYDKDF (reference sequence). V trimming: 1 base; J trimming: 3 bases; junction bases outside the gene matches: 5. CDR3 sequence reads: CATSRVRGTGGYEQYF. The CDR3 DNA reads as TGTGCCACCAGCAGAGTTCGTGGGACAGGGGGCTACGAGCAGTACTTC.

A few counts support this clonotype. V usage is TRBV13 and J usage is TRBJ2-5, with TRBD2 matching over 12 bases. Trimming took 2 bases from V and 3 from J; bases not matched to a gene: 4. The CDR3 runs to 16 residues. CDR1 and CDR2 (germline): PRHDT, FYEKMQ (reference sequence). CDR3 residues: CASSLLASGGEETQYF. CDR3 coding DNA: TGTGCCAGCAGCTTATTGGCTAGCGGGGGGGAAGAGACCCAGTACTTC.

This clonotype was counted between two and nine times. The rearrangement uses TRBV12-3 or TRBV12-4 and TRBJ1-1, with TRBD1 matching over 9 bases. This CDR3 spans 16 amino acids. J gave up 3 bases and V 5 bases, and 10 bases lay outside the gene matches. The CDR3 sequence is CASSLGPGQGYTEAFF. CDR3 coding DNA: TGTGCCAGCAGTCTGGGACCGGGACAGGGATACACTGAAGCTTTCTTT.

Only a few counts were recorded for this clonotype. The gene calls are TRBV12-3 or TRBV12-4 and TRBJ2-5; a weak D match, TRBD2 (7 bases). The CDR3 sequence is 15 residues long. Trimming shortened V by 1 base and J by 1 base, and 10 bases separated the two germline ends. The CDR3 here is CASSLGGGLQETQYF. The CDR3 nucleotides read TGTGCCAGCAGTTTAGGGGGGGGCCTCCAAGAGACCCAGTACTTC.

The rearrangement joins TRBV7-9 to TRBJ2-7; D is ambiguous. Trimming removed 3 bases at V and 7 bases at J, with 10 bases between. The CDR3 runs 12 residues. Looked up from germline, CDR1 is SEHNR and CDR2 is FQNEAQ (reference sequence). The CDR3 DNA follows: TGTGCCAGCAGCTTTATATACGGGGAGCAGTACTTC. It is translated as CASSFIYGEQYF.

This clonotype has a handful of counts. The chain combines TRBV7-8 with TRBJ2-3, with unresolved D. CDR1 is SGHVS and CDR2 is FQNEAQ in the germline V gene. Trimming shortened V by 4 bases and J by 13 bases, and 9 bases separated the two germline ends. The CDR3 consists of 10 residues. CDR3 amino acids: CASSSTEKYF. The CDR3 DNA reads as TGTGCCAGCAGCTCAACCGAAAAGTATTTT.

V gene TRBV24-1 combines with J gene TRBJ2-2; 9 bases match TRBD1. Germline V gene data show CDR1 as KGHDR and CDR2 as SFDVKD. The ends lost 4 bases at V and 5 bases at J; junction bases unmatched: 19. The CDR3 runs to 20 residues. The CDR3 loop is CATSEAGTGYWLAETGELFF. In DNA form, the CDR3 reads TGTGCCACCAGTGAGGCCGGGACAGGGTATTGGCTAGCGGAGACCGGGGAGCTGTTTTTT.